This TCR beta chain was sequenced for a study of cytomegalovirus exposure and HLA in healthy donors. Study-wide results and limits: In vitro checks showed that a few CMV-associated chains really do target CMV antigens. There was a cluster of highly shared sequence variants that was likely a sequencing artifact. Rarity marked most TCR sequences, yet some public TCRs occurred in many donors.

The sample holds a few counts of this clone. Its target is unknown. CDR1 is ENHRY and CDR2 is SYGVKD in the germline V gene. Trimming shortened V by 4 bases and J by 6 bases, and 15 bases separated the two germline ends. The CDR3 sequence is 14 residues long. PCR employed 60 Vbeta and 13 Jbeta primers. Data came from immunoSEQ multiplex PCR; TCRdb stores just in-frame clones and leaves some out. This table holds 150,000 or so clones, about 65% found once. Nominally healthy donors provided the samples, though records likely missed some immune exposures. The sample consisted of PBMCs. This receptor was obtained from a girl aged 10-17 years in good health and CMV-seronegative. This sequence joins TRBV10-3 and TRBJ1-2; D perhaps matches TRBD1 (6 bases). CDR3 region: CAISARGAEDGYTF. The CDR3 coding sequence is TGTGCCATCAGTGCTCGGGGGGCGGAGGATGGCTACACCTTC.